One TCR beta chain is described in this entry. What it binds is unknown. The CDR3 runs to 12 residues. Trimming removed 6 bases from V and 8 bases from J; junction bases left unmatched: 2. Germline V gene sequence: CDR1 MDHEN, CDR2 SYDVKM. All CD3G-deficient patients showed autoimmunity, more severe in two. At testing, patients were 2 to 39 years old, with reduced naive and increased memory T-cell proportions. The primer mix had 52 TRBV and 13 TRBJ primers. Clones were read by immunoSEQ multiplex PCR, and TCRdb kept only the in-frame ones, dropping some. The data hold about 35,000 clones, with about 91% observed a single time. The data are from a study of regulatory T cells. Study-wide results and limits: In CD3G-deficient patients, conventional CD4+ T cells were enriched for hydrophobic CDR3 residues at positions 6 and 7.

The receptor was derived from a person aged 18 to 35 with CD3G deficiency. Sequenced: conventional CD4+ T cells sorted from blood. The rearrangement joins TRBV28 to TRBJ2-2; 8 bases are shared with TRBD2. The CDR3 region has the DNA TGTGCCAGCAGGATAGCGGGAGGGGAGCTGTTTTTT. Protein sequence: CASRIAGGELFF.